This TCR beta chain appears in the sequencing data of a study of cytomegalovirus exposure and HLA in healthy donors. This clone was picked up one time. The PCR made use of 60 Vbeta and 13 Jbeta primers. The method was immunoSEQ multiplex PCR; TCRdb's version includes in-frame clones alone and lacks a portion of them. The table includes about 43,000 clones, roughly 80% detected once. The V segment lost 1 base and the J segment 5 bases; nucleotides outside the gene matches: 6. Germline V lookup: CDR1 LGHNA, CDR2 YSLEER. The CDR3 extends over 16 amino acids. This clonotype was obtained from a man aged 25 to 40 in good health and CMV-seronegative. The chain joins TRBV4-3 to TRBJ1-4; 8 bases align to TRBD1. Sequenced material: PBMCs. CDR3 in amino acids: CASSQGQGSFNEKLFF. Here the CDR3 DNA reads TGCGCCAGCAGCCAAGGACAGGGGAGCTTCAATGAAAAACTGTTTTTT.